This is a list of T cell receptor beta chains from one sample in a study of long-term antiretroviral therapy in people with HIV. Using immunoSEQ multiplex PCR, the repertoire was profiled, and TCRdb retains in-frame clones only, with some absent. This table holds 20,000 to 25,000 clones, over 85% found once. Specimen: unsorted PBMCs, collected 7.6 years after starting antiretroviral therapy. These receptors were collected from a woman in her forties with HIV. The CDR3 runs from the conserved cysteine through the conserved F or W. The order of the fields is D gene, clone size, J gene, CDR3 length, V gene, CDR3 DNA, CDR3 protein. A D gene is named only where the DNA matches it firmly. Some rows mark clone size as missing; the rest say once, few, many or name a class of expanded clone.

- - TRBJ2-7 16 TRBV11-2 TGTGCCAGCAGCTTAGGAAGGGGGACACATCTCTACGAGCAGTACTTC CASSLGRGTHLYEQYF
TRBD2 - TRBJ2-3 13 TRBV29-1 TGCAGCGTTGTGGGAGGGTTCACAGATACGCAGTATTTT CSVVGGFTDTQYF
- - TRBJ1-6 15 TRBV6-1 TGTGCCAGCAGGAGCAGGGACTCCTATAATTCACCCCTCCACTTT CASRSRDSYNSPLHF
TRBD1 - TRBJ1-2 16 TRBV7-8 TGTGCCAGCAGCCCGCGCCGGGGACAGAGGGGCTATGGCTACACCTTC CASSPRRGQRGYGYTF
- - TRBJ2-3 16 TRBV5-1 TGCGCCAGCAGCTTGTATGGGCGTCCTAGCACAGATACGCAGTATTTT CASSLYGRPSTDTQYF
- - TRBJ1-6 16 TRBV7-2 TGTGCCAGCAGAATTACCGCGGGAGAAAATAATTCACCCCTCCACTTT CASRITAGENNSPLHF
- - TRBJ1-2 14 TRBV30 TGTGCCTGGAGGACGGGAGGCGGGGGCTATGGCTACACCTTC CAWRTGGGGYGYTF
- - TRBJ2-3 15 TRBV5-6 TGTGCCAGCAGCTTCCTGGCGGGGAGCACAGATACGCAGTATTTT CASSFLAGSTDTQYF
TRBD1 once TRBJ1-2 15 TRBV14 TGTGCCAGCAGCCAAGCTCTCGGGACAGGGAATGGCTACACCTTC CASSQALGTGNGYTF
- - TRBJ1-2 16 TRBV7-6 TGTGCCAGCAGCCCCCATGAGGGGGGCGCAGGCTATGGCTACACCTTC CASSPHEGGAGYGYTF
TRBD1 - TRBJ1-4 15 TRBV25-1 TGTGCCAGCGGCCACAAGACAGGGCAAAATGAAAAACTGTTTTTT CASGHKTGQNEKLFF
- - TRBJ1-2 13 TRBV6-1 TGTGCCAGCAGTGAAGGGACAGCTCTGAGCTACACCTTC CASSEGTALSYTF
- - TRBJ1-2 14 TRBV7-2 TGTGCCAGCAGCTTACTATGGCAGTTCGATGGCTACACCTTC CASSLLWQFDGYTF
- - TRBJ2-1 15 TRBV27 TGTGCCAGCAGCCTCCCCGGGGCAGGTTTGAATGAGCAGTTCTTC CASSLPGAGLNEQFF
TRBD2 - TRBJ2-2 16 TRBV6-1 TGTGCCAGCAGTGAAGTCCCGGGGGGGGCCGCCGGGGAGCTGTTTTTT CASSEVPGGAAGELFF
- - TRBJ1-5 15 TRBV19 TGTGCCAGTAGTATAGGAGGGGATAGCAATCAGCCCCAGCATTTT CASSIGGDSNQPQHF
TRBD2 - TRBJ2-7 16 TRBV7-9 TGTGCCAGCAGCTTAGCGGTTAGCGGGGATGCCTACGAGCAGTACTTC CASSLAVSGDAYEQYF
- - TRBJ2-1 15 TRBV11-3 TGTGCCAGCAGCTCGGCAGGGGCTCCCTACAATGAGCAGTTCTTC CASSSAGAPYNEQFF
- - TRBJ2-1 14 TRBV2 TGTGCCAGCACGCGGGGTTCAGGGAGGAATGAGCAGTTCTTC CASTRGSGRNEQFF
- - TRBJ2-1 11 TRBV7-9 TGTGCCAGCAGCTCTAGACAGGAGCAGTTCTTC CASSSRQEQFF
- - TRBJ1-5 16 TRBV12-5 TGTGCTAGTGGTTTGTCTTCGGACAGTAGCAATCAGCCCCAGCATTTT CASGLSSDSSNQPQHF
- - TRBJ2-7 14 TRBV7-2 TGTGCCAGCAGCTTAACGGGTAGCTCCTACGAGCAGTACTTC CASSLTGSSYEQYF
TRBD1 - TRBJ1-2 15 TRBV27 TGTGCCAGCAGAATCCGGGACAGGGGGCCCTATGGCTACACCTTC CASRIRDRGPYGYTF
TRBD2 - TRBJ2-5 18 TRBV7-6 TGTGCCAGCAGCTCGGGACTAGCGGGGGGGCCTTACCAAGAGACCCAGTACTTC CASSSGLAGGPYQETQYF
- - TRBJ1-1 12 TRBV7-2 TGTGCCAGCAGCTTAGAAGTTGGAGAGGCTTTCTTT CASSLEVGEAFF
- - TRBJ1-1 15 TRBV9 TGTGCCAGCAGCGCGACCGGGACTAAGGGCACTGAAGCTTTCTTT CASSATGTKGTEAFF
- - TRBJ1-5 16 TRBV4-2 TGTGCCAGCAGCCAAGAGGGTTCAGGGATCCATCAGCCCCAGCATTTT CASSQEGSGIHQPQHF
TRBD1 - TRBJ2-7 14 TRBV9 TGTGCCAGCAGCGTAGCCGGGACAGGGAGCGAGCAGTACTTC CASSVAGTGSEQYF
- - TRBJ1-2 12 TRBV5-4 TGTGCCAGCAGCCCGGGGGCGGGTGACTACACCTTC CASSPGAGDYTF
- - TRBJ2-7 17 TRBV10-3 TGTGCCATCAGTGACCCATCGGGGGATATGAGCTCCTACGAGCAGTACTTC CAISDPSGDMSSYEQYF
TRBD2 - TRBJ2-3 18 TRBV5-1 TGCGCCAGCAGCTTGCTTCGCTTAGCGGGGCTACCCACAGATACGCAGTATTTT CASSLLRLAGLPTDTQYF
TRBD1 - TRBJ1-2 14 TRBV4-2 TGTGCCAGCAGCCGACCCGGGACAGTTCATGGCTACACCTTC CASSRPGTVHGYTF
- - TRBJ1-3 15 TRBV27 TGTGCCAGCAGTTCGCTCGGGGACTCTGGAAACACCATATATTTT CASSSLGDSGNTIYF
TRBD1 - TRBJ1-1 14 TRBV9 TGTGCCAGCAGCATCGGACAGGTGAACACTGAAGCTTTCTTT CASSIGQVNTEAFF
- - TRBJ1-4 16 TRBV4-3 TGCGCCAGCAGCTTGGGCCTTAGGGACGGGAATGAAAAACTGTTTTTT CASSLGLRDGNEKLFF
- - TRBJ2-2 15 TRBV11-2 TGTGCCAGCAGCTTAGCGGCATCGACGGCCGGGGAGCTGTTTTTT CASSLAASTAGELFF
- - TRBJ1-1 17 TRBV21-1 TGTGCCAGCACCCCGGACAGGGGGCGTATGAGGAACACTGAAGCTTTCTTT CASTPDRGRMRNTEAFF
- - TRBJ2-7 15 TRBV7-2 TGTGCCAGCAGCCCAACCCCGGGACTCACCTACGAGCAGTACTTC CASSPTPGLTYEQYF
- - TRBJ1-5 13 TRBV19 TGTGCCAGTTCAGGGGTTGTAAATCAGCCCCAGCATTTT CASSGVVNQPQHF
- - TRBJ2-7 16 TRBV5-4 TGTGCCAGCAGCCCGGGCCTTCATTTTAGCTCCTACGAGCAGTACTTC CASSPGLHFSSYEQYF
TRBD1 - TRBJ1-2 14 TRBV19 TGTGCCAGCATGACGGTGACAGGGGAAGCTGGCTACACCTTC CASMTVTGEAGYTF
- - TRBJ1-1 14 TRBV9 TGTGCCAGCAGCGTAACTTCGGCCAACACTGAAGCTTTCTTT CASSVTSANTEAFF
- - TRBJ2-2 14 TRBV19 TGTGCCAGTAGTATCGGGGCGATCACCGGGGAGCTGTTTTTT CASSIGAITGELFF
- - TRBJ2-1 15 TRBV15 TGTGCCACCAGCAGAGGGCCAGGGATTTACAATGAGCAGTTCTTC CATSRGPGIYNEQFF
- - TRBJ2-7 13 TRBV4-3 TGCGCCAGCAGCCAAGAGAGGGGAAACCGACTATACTTC CASSQERGNRLYF
- - TRBJ2-5 15 TRBV7-2 TGTGCCAGCAGCTTAGGCGACAGCGTGCAAGAGACCCAGTACTTC CASSLGDSVQETQYF
TRBD1 - TRBJ1-1 18 TRBV19 TGTGCCAGTAGTGCACGGGGACAGGGGAGAGCACGGGGCACTGAAGCTTTCTTT CASSARGQGRARGTEAFF
- - TRBJ1-6 14 TRBV7-2 TGTGCCAGCAGCTCCACAGAGTATAATTCACCCCTCCACTTT CASSSTEYNSPLHF
TRBD2 - TRBJ2-1 18 TRBV10-3 TGTGCCATCAGTGAGTCGACTCCTAGCGGGGCTGAAAAGAATGAGCAGTTCTTC CAISESTPSGAEKNEQFF
- - TRBJ2-7 18 TRBV2 TGTGCCAGCAGTGAACGAGCGGGGGCGTGGACAGGGATCCACGAGCAGTACTTC CASSERAGAWTGIHEQYF
- - TRBJ1-2 13 TRBV27 TGTGCCAGCAGTTTATATGGGGACTATGGCTACACCTTC CASSLYGDYGYTF
TRBD2 - TRBJ2-1 18 TRBV9 TGTGCCAGCAGTCCGAAACAGGCGGGGGGGCCGTCTTACAATGAGCAGTTCTTC CASSPKQAGGPSYNEQFF